The source of this TCR beta chain is a study of control samples from healthy donors and cancer patients. The table came from immunoSEQ multiplex PCR; TCRdb's copy has only in-frame clones and leaves some out. The top ten clones hold about 7.2% of a sample with 100,000 to 150,000 clones, approximately 89% of them seen once. Trimming took 3 bases from V and 1 from J; bases not matched to a gene: 13. The CDR3 covers 18 residues. This TCR was sampled from a young woman in good health. The chain has TRBV23-1 and TRBJ1-1; the match to TRBD1 covers 8 bases. TRBV23-1 is an ORF for which the function is uncertain. Material for sequencing was blood. CDR3 coding DNA: TGCGCCAGCAGTCACCCAACCGGACAGGGCAGAAGGAACACTGAAGCTTTCTTT. Amino acids: CASSHPTGQGRRNTEAFF.